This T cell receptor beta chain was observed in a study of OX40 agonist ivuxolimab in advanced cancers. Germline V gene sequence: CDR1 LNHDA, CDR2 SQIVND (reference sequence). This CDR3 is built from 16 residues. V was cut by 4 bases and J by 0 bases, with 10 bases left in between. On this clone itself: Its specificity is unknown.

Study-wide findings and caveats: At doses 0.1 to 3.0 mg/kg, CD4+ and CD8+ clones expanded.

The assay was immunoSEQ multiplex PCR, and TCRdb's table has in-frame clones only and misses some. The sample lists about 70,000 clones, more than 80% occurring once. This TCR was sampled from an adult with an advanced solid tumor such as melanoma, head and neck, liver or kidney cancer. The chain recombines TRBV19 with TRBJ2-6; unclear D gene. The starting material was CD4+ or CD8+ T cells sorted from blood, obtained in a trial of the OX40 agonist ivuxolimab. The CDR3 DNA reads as TGTGCCAGTAGTACAGCTCTCTTCTCTGGGGCCAACGTCCTGACTTTC. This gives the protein CASSTALFSGANVLTF. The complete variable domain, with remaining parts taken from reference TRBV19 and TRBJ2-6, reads DGGITQSPKYLFRKEGQNVTLSCEQNLNHDAMYWYRQDPGQGLRLIYYSQIVNDFQKGDIAEGYSVSREKKESFPLTVTSAQKNPTAFYLCASSTALFSGANVLTFGAGSRLTVL.